The 21 T cell receptor beta chains presented below share a single source sample, sequenced in a study of OX40 agonist ivuxolimab in advanced cancers. Measured with immunoSEQ multiplex PCR; TCRdb has only the in-frame clones, and not every one. The sample yields about 13,000 clones, over 70% seen once. Material: CD4+ or CD8+ T cells sorted from blood, obtained in a trial of the OX40 agonist ivuxolimab. These receptors were taken from an adult with an advanced solid tumor such as melanoma, head and neck, liver or kidney cancer.

V and J are TRBV30 and TRBJ2-7; D gene uncertain. Germline CDR1 GTSNPN, CDR2 SVGIG (reference sequence). Trimming removed 3 bases at V and 3 bases at J, with 12 bases between. The CDR3 is made up of 13 amino acids. CDR3 region: CAWRKRSNYEQYF. The CDR3 nucleotides read TGTGCCTGGAGGAAAAGGTCGAACTACGAGCAGTACTTC.

The chain is built from TRBV6-4 and TRBJ1-6; D unclear. The germline gives CDR1 MRHNA, CDR2 SNTAGT. V dropped 1 base and J dropped 8 bases, with 6 bases sitting between them. CDR3 length: 13 amino acids. CDR3 in amino acids: CASSDFGDSPLHF. The CDR3 DNA reads TGTGCCAGCAGTGACTTCGGGGATTCACCCCTCCACTTT.

This clone occurred once. The final CDR3 position lacks the conserved phenylalanine or tryptophan, pointing to a likely read error. V usage is TRBV13 and J usage is TRBJ2-7; 11 bases are a match to TRBD1. CDR1 and CDR2 (germline): PRHDT, FYEKMQ (reference sequence). The CDR3 extends over 15 amino acids. The V segment lost 3 bases and the J segment 7 bases; nucleotides outside the gene matches: 8. The DNA of the CDR3 is TGTGCCAGCAGCTTTTCGGACAGGGGGCCATGGGAGCAGTACTCC. This translates into CASSFSDRGPWEQYS.

The J gene is TRBJ2-7, the V gene TRBV6-1, with a tentative D call TRBD1 (5 bases). The CDR3 is 12 amino acids. Germline CDR1 reads MNHNS; CDR2 reads SASEGT. Trimming took off 6 bases at V and 3 bases at J, with 9 bases between the two ends. In DNA form, the CDR3 reads TGTGCCAGCAGAGACAGTATCTACGAGCAGTACTTC. Translated, it gives CASRDSIYEQYF.

The chain couples TRBV27 to TRBJ2-7, with D possibly TRBD1 on 5 matching bases. The CDR3 has 14 residues. The V end was cut by 6 bases, the J end by 7 bases, with 19 bases between. CDR1 and CDR2 (germline): MNHEY, SMNVEV (reference sequence). The CDR3 DNA sequence: TGTGCCAGCAGCCCCCAGCAGGGATCGCGGGAGCAGTACTTC. Residues: CASSPQQGSREQYF.

This sequence joins TRBV9 and TRBJ1-5; 7 positions match TRBD1. Germline values: CDR1 SGDLS, CDR2 YYNGEE. This CDR3 is 15 amino acids long. The trim removed 3 bases at V and 3 bases at J, leaving 6 bases unmatched. CDR3: CASSEGGQTNQPQHF. CDR3 DNA: TGTGCCAGCAGCGAGGGGGGACAGACCAATCAGCCCCAGCATTTT. The variable domain in full, with the rest retrieved from reference TRBV9 and TRBJ1-5, is DSGVTQTPKHLITATGQRVTLRCSPRSGDLSVYWYQQSLDQGLQFLIQYYNGEERAKGNILERFSAQQFPDLHSELNLSSLELGDSALYFCASSEGGQTNQPQHFGDGTRLSIL.

The V and J genes are TRBV27 and TRBJ2-7; D not resolved. Trimming took off 0 bases at V and 7 bases at J, with 10 bases between the two ends. This CDR3 spans 13 amino acids. Germline loops: CDR1 MNHEY, CDR2 SMNVEV (reference sequence). In nucleotides, the CDR3 is TGTGCCAGCAGTTTATCAAGGCAGTCGGAGCAGTACTTC. Encoded protein: CASSLSRQSEQYF.

V gene TRBV7-3 combines with J gene TRBJ2-7; TRBD1 or TRBD2 may be the D gene (5 bases each). The CDR3 extends over 15 amino acids. The V end was cut by 2 bases, the J end by 1 base, with 12 bases between. CDR1 and CDR2 from the germline V gene are SGHTA and FQGTGA. CDR3 protein: CASSLAGTNSYEQYF. CDR3 in DNA: TGTGCCAGCAGCTTAGCCGGGACCAATTCCTACGAGCAGTACTTC.

V is TRBV27 and J is TRBJ2-1; possibly TRBD2 for D (6 bases). Germline V gene lookup returns CDR1 MNHEY and CDR2 SMNVEV (reference sequence). The CDR3 spans 14 residues. Between the trimmed V and J ends, which lost 2 bases and 5 bases, there was a span of 10 bases. For the CDR3, the DNA is TGTGCCAGCAGTTTACTCCGGACTAACAATGAGCAGTTCTTC. It encodes CASSLLRTNNEQFF.

Sample share makes this clone medium-sized. The chain employs TRBV4-2 and TRBJ2-7, with 9 bases lining up with TRBD2. V trimming: 4 bases; J trimming: 4 bases; junction bases outside the gene matches: 8. This CDR3 contains 15 residues. The germline gives CDR1 LGHNA, CDR2 YNFKEQ. In DNA, the CDR3 is TGTGCCAGCAGCCCCTTAGCGGGGGAGGGTTACGAGCAGTACTTC. As protein: CASSPLAGEGYEQYF.

This clone appeared a single time. The chain couples TRBV11-1 to TRBJ1-2; D is undetermined. Trimming took off 6 bases at V and 8 bases at J, with 16 bases between the two ends. This CDR3 region has 13 residues. Germline CDR1 and CDR2: SGHAT and FQDESV (reference sequence). CDR3 loop: CASSQGGVKGYTF. The DNA for the CDR3 is TGTGCCAGCAGTCAAGGCGGGGTCAAAGGCTACACCTTC. The full variable domain, rest sourced from reference TRBV11-1 and TRBJ1-2, is EAEVAQSPRYKITEKSQAVAFWCDPISGHATLYWYRQILGQGPELLVQFQDESVVDDSQLPKDRFSAERLKGVDSTLKIQPAELGDSAMYLCASSQGGVKGYTFGSGTRLTVV.

This clone occurred once. The chain joins TRBV9 to TRBJ1-2, with a tentative D call TRBD1 (6 bases). Trimming cost V 4 bases and J 3 bases, with 13 bases left between them. CDR1 is SGDLS, CDR2 YYNGEE, per germline. This CDR3 has 14 amino acids. Written as DNA, the CDR3 is TGTGCCAGCAGCACCGACAGGTTGGACTATGGCTACACCTTC. This encodes CASSTDRLDYGYTF.

The rearrangement joins TRBV11-2 to TRBJ1-2; D is unclear. The CDR3 runs to 12 residues. Trimming cost V 2 bases and J 4 bases, with 5 bases left between them. Germline lookup yields CDR1 SGHAT and CDR2 FQNNGV. The CDR3 sequence is CASSLTTYGYTF. The CDR3 coding sequence is TGTGCCAGCAGCTTAACAACCTATGGCTACACCTTC.

The chain combines TRBV15 with TRBJ1-1; D unclear. Deletions cut 4 bases from V and 4 bases from J, with 10 bases between. This CDR3 region has 13 residues. Germline V gene sequence: CDR1 LNHNV, CDR2 YYDKDF (reference sequence). The CDR3 is CATSKYGSTEAFF. The CDR3 DNA sequence: TGTGCCACCAGCAAGTATGGGAGCACTGAAGCTTTCTTT.

The rearrangement uses TRBV4-1 and TRBJ1-5; no clear D. The CDR3 length is 15 residues. The V gene lost 6 bases and the J gene lost 0 bases, with 12 bases spanning the gap. Germline V gene data show CDR1 as MGHRA and CDR2 as YSYEKL. The CDR3 DNA follows: TGCGCCAGCAGGATAGGATTTTATAGCAATCAGCCCCAGCATTTT. Residues: CASRIGFYSNQPQHF.

This clone occurred a few times. The chain links TRBV9 to TRBJ2-7; the match to TRBD1 covers 7 bases. This CDR3 region has 15 residues. Germline-derived CDR1 and CDR2 are SGDLS and YYNGEE. Losses at the gene ends were 0 bases for V and 4 bases for J; bases not matched to a gene: 7. DNA for the CDR3: TGTGCCAGCAGCGTAGCCGAGGGGGCTGTGTACGAGCAGTACTTC. Protein: CASSVAEGAVYEQYF. Drawing the rest from reference TRBV9 and TRBJ2-7, the complete variable domain is DSGVTQTPKHLITATGQRVTLRCSPRSGDLSVYWYQQSLDQGLQFLIQYYNGEERAKGNILERFSAQQFPDLHSELNLSSLELGDSALYFCASSVAEGAVYEQYFGPGTRLTVT.

This chain links TRBV7-9 with TRBJ1-1; D is unresolved. This CDR3 comprises 15 residues. Per germline, CDR1 SEHNR and CDR2 FQNEAQ (reference sequence). Trimming stripped 5 bases from V and 0 bases from J, with 13 bases between. The CDR3 sequence is CASSAAVGLNTEAFF. As DNA, the CDR3 is TGTGCCAGCAGCGCCGCGGTAGGGCTGAACACTGAAGCTTTCTTT.

This chain links TRBV4-1 with TRBJ2-2; no reliable D call. Trimming cost V 0 bases and J 6 bases, with 11 bases left between them. This CDR3 spans 15 amino acids. Germline CDR1 reads MGHRA; CDR2 reads YSYEKL. CDR3 in DNA: TGCGCCAGCAGCCAAGATATTAGATCCCCCGGGGAGCTGTTTTTT. This translates into CASSQDIRSPGELFF.

The chain couples TRBV27 to TRBJ2-7; 7 positions agree with TRBD2. Germline V gene lookup returns CDR1 MNHEY and CDR2 SMNVEV (reference sequence). The CDR3 sequence is 16 residues long. The trim removed 5 bases at V and 0 bases at J, leaving 10 bases unmatched. The CDR3 bases are TGTGCCAGCAGTCCCTGGGTAGCGGGCGCCTCCTACGAGCAGTACTTC. Translating gives CASSPWVAGASYEQYF.

V and J are TRBV27 and TRBJ2-7; 10 bases agree with TRBD2. Germline V gene sequence: CDR1 MNHEY, CDR2 SMNVEV (reference sequence). This CDR3 region has 14 residues. The J segment lost 6 bases and the V segment lost 4 bases, leaving 6 bases of the junction unmatched. The DNA of the CDR3 is TGTGCCAGCAGTTCCAGCGGGAGGGCGGTCGAGCAGTACTTC. It specifies CASSSSGRAVEQYF.

This clone was counted a single time. The chain employs TRBV5-1 and TRBJ2-1; a weak D match, TRBD2 (7 bases). CDR1 is SGHRS and CDR2 is YFSETQ in the germline V gene. The CDR3 length is 13 residues. Deletions cut 4 bases from V and 8 bases from J, with 13 bases between. CDR3 loop: CASSEGGRDEQFF. For the CDR3, the DNA is TGCGCCAGCAGCGAGGGGGGGAGGGATGAGCAGTTCTTC. Supplemented by reference TRBV5-1 and TRBJ2-1, the full variable domain reads KAGVTQTPRYLIKTRGQQVTLSCSPISGHRSVSWYQQTPGQGLQFLFEYFSETQRNKGNFPGRFSGRQFSNSRSEMNVSTLELGDSALYLCASSEGGRDEQFFGPGTRLTVL.